The 23 T cell receptor beta chains given below trace back to one sample, sequenced in a study of T cells in lung cancer brain metastases. The table came from immunoSEQ multiplex PCR; TCRdb's copy has only in-frame clones and leaves some out. This sample has some 5,000 clones, with roughly 85% found just once. The sample comprised tumor tissue from the primary lung tumor. These TCRs come from a man aged 45-60 years with non-small cell lung cancer.

This clone occurred once. CDR3 sequence (DNA): TGTGCCATCCGGGACAGCTCCTATAATTCACCCCTCCACTTT. This gives the protein CAIRDSSYNSPLHF. This chain links TRBV10-3 with TRBJ1-6; 7 nucleotides align to TRBD1. V shed 8 bases and J 0 bases; nucleotides not matched to a gene: 1. The CDR3 has 14 residues. Germline V gene data show CDR1 as ENHRY and CDR2 as SYGVKD.

The chain couples TRBV29-1 to TRBJ2-5; D remains ambiguous. In germline, CDR1 is SQVTM, CDR2 ANQGSEA. The CDR3 totals 14 residues. The V end lost 6 bases, the J end lost 2 bases, and 16 bases lay between the germline ends. This CDR3 is CSVAPKHVQETQYF. DNA for the CDR3: TGCAGCGTGGCACCCAAACACGTACAAGAGACCCAGTACTTC.

The gene calls are TRBV20-1 and TRBJ1-2; D is uncertain. The CDR3 is 10 residues long. V lost 5 bases to trimming and J lost 8 bases, with 9 bases between them. CDR1 and CDR2 from the germline V gene are DFQATT and SNEGSKA (reference sequence). The CDR3 protein is CSAGSEGYTF. CDR3 coding DNA: TGCAGTGCTGGGAGCGAGGGCTACACCTTC.

This clone was seen a single time. This chain links TRBV5-3 with TRBJ1-3, with D tentatively TRBD1 (5 bases). TRBV5-3 is classed as an ORF, of uncertain function. Trimming shortened V by 4 bases and J by 0 bases, and 11 bases separated the two germline ends. The CDR3 sequence is 15 residues long. The CDR3: CARSRGLTSGNTIYF. CDR3 bases: TGTGCCAGAAGCAGGGGACTAACCTCTGGAAACACCATATATTTT.

The chain uses TRBV7-9 and TRBJ2-2, with D tentatively TRBD1 (5 bases). The CDR3 length is 14 residues. Trimming took 8 bases from V and 1 from J, leaving 11 bases between them. Germline CDR1 and CDR2: SEHNR and FQNEAQ (reference sequence). CDR3 in amino acids: CASLDTLNTGELFF. The CDR3 DNA reads as TGTGCCAGCCTGGACACGCTGAACACCGGGGAGCTGTTTTTT.

J is TRBJ1-2 and V is TRBV5-4; D not certain. The CDR3 contains 13 residues. The ends were cut back, 2 bases at V and 4 bases at J, with 9 bases in the middle. Germline CDR1 is SGHNT and CDR2 is YYREEE (reference sequence). The CDR3 bases are TGTGCCAGCAGCTTAGCACAGAGCTATGGCTACACCTTC. Its protein product is CASSLAQSYGYTF.

The rearrangement joins TRBV19 to TRBJ2-7; D gene unclear. CDR1 is LNHDA, CDR2 SQIVND, per germline (reference sequence). This CDR3 is 14 amino acids long. The V end was cut by 4 bases, the J end by 3 bases, with 13 bases between. Here the CDR3 reads CASSTPSGSYEQYF. The CDR3 region has the DNA TGTGCCAGTAGTACCCCCTCGGGCAGCTACGAGCAGTACTTC.

Remarks on this clone: Relative to the germline gene, one junction end is altered; a read error may explain this. The chain recombines TRBV5-5 with TRBJ1-1, with D perhaps TRBD1 (6 bases). This CDR3 region has 13 residues. Germline-derived CDR1 and CDR2 are SGHKS and YYEKEE (reference sequence). Here the CDR3 DNA reads TGTGCCAGCAGCTGGACAGTGAATACTGAAGCTTTCTTT. This translates into CASSWTVNTEAFF.

The chain carries TRBV15 and TRBJ2-7, with a possible D match to TRBD2 (6 bases). This CDR3 spans 18 amino acids. The germline CDR1 and CDR2 sequences are LNHNV and YYDKDF (reference sequence). V was trimmed by 0 bases and J by 6 bases, leaving 24 bases between them. The CDR3 DNA follows: TGTGCCACCAGCAGAGATGGGGTGGAGGGAAGGGTCTTTGGCGAGCAGTACTTC. The encoded protein is CATSRDGVEGRVFGEQYF.

A note on this clone: Other DNA sequences in this sample translate to the same CDR3. The chain combines TRBV6-1 with TRBJ1-3; D not resolved. Trimming cost V 3 bases and J 0 bases, with 6 bases left between them. Germline V CDR1 and CDR2: MNHNS, SASEGT. This CDR3 is built from 14 residues. Written as DNA, the CDR3 is TGTGCCAGCAGTGATGGGGTCTCTGGAAACACCATATATTTT. Encoded protein: CASSDGVSGNTIYF.

The chain links TRBV18 to TRBJ2-1, with 7 bases aligning to TRBD1. CDR3 length equals 17 residues. Trimming took 2 bases from V and 5 from J; bases not matched to a gene: 12. Germline assignment: CDR1 KGHSH and CDR2 LQKENI. DNA for the CDR3: TGTGCCAGCTCACCATTCCTCAGCAGGGGGAGAGACAATGAGCAGTTCTTC. Its translation is CASSPFLSRGRDNEQFF.

The genes are TRBV2 and TRBJ1-5; unclear D gene. Germline V gene sequence: CDR1 SNHLY, CDR2 FYNNEI. The CDR3 loop spans 14 amino acids. V was clipped by 3 bases and J by 1 base, with 7 bases between them. CDR3 sequence reads: CASSDWNSNQPQHF. The CDR3 nucleotides read TGTGCCAGCAGTGATTGGAACAGCAATCAGCCCCAGCATTTT. The entire variable domain, with the rest obtained from reference TRBV2 and TRBJ1-5, is as follows: EPEVTQTPSHQVTQMGQEVILRCVPISNHLYFYWYRQILGQKVEFLVSFYNNEISEKSEIFDDQFSVERPDGSNFTLKIRSTKLEDSAMYFCASSDWNSNQPQHFGDGTRLSIL.

The J gene is TRBJ2-5, the V gene TRBV6-5; D unclear. V shed 0 bases and J shed 7 bases, with 15 bases lying between them. The CDR3 consists of 15 residues. In germline, CDR1 is MNHEY, CDR2 SVGAGI. Here the CDR3 DNA reads TGTGCCAGCAGTTACTCGAGGTTGTTGTTAGGGACCCAGTACTTC. This codes for CASSYSRLLLGTQYF.

V gene TRBV5-6 combines with J gene TRBJ2-5, with 14 bases that match TRBD2. The trim removed 1 base at V and 2 bases at J, leaving 4 bases unmatched. The CDR3 sequence is 17 residues long. The germline gives CDR1 SGHDT, CDR2 YYEEEE. The CDR3 coding sequence is TGTGCCAGCAGCTTGTCGACTAGCGGGGGGGGACAAGAGACCCAGTACTTC. Its protein product is CASSLSTSGGGQETQYF.

The chain employs TRBV6-5 and TRBJ1-2, with 8 nucleotides matching TRBD1. Germline V gene data show CDR1 as MNHEY and CDR2 as SVGAGI. V lost 0 bases, J lost 4 bases, and 4 bases stayed unmatched. CDR3 length: 15 residues. DNA of the CDR3: TGTGCCAGCAGTTACTCGACAGGGGTTACCTATGGCTACACCTTC. It codes for CASSYSTGVTYGYTF.

In this sample, this clone turned up once. This sequence joins TRBV10-3 and TRBJ1-6; no clear D gene. The length of the CDR3 is 14 residues. Trimming took 6 bases from V and 6 from J, leaving 12 bases between them. From germline, CDR1 is ENHRY and CDR2 SYGVKD. The CDR3 DNA is TGTGCCATCAGGGCAGACTCCCCTAATTCACCCCTCCACTTT. Protein: CAIRADSPNSPLHF.

The genes are TRBV5-6 and TRBJ1-1; D is possibly TRBD1 (6 bases). V lost 0 bases, J lost 11 bases, and 14 bases lay in between. The CDR3 loop spans 13 amino acids. Germline CDR1 reads SGHDT; CDR2 reads YYEEEE. CDR3 DNA sequence: TGTGCCAGCAGCTTGGGAGGGGGAGGATTCGCTTTCTTT. Protein product: CASSLGGGGFAFF.

This chain uses TRBV5-1 with TRBJ2-7; a possible D gene is TRBD1 (5 bases). From germline, CDR1 is SGHRS and CDR2 YFSETQ. CDR3 length: 13 residues. The V gene lost 4 bases and the J gene lost 6 bases, with 14 bases spanning the gap. CDR3 amino acids: CASSQDSYGEQYF. The CDR3 region has the DNA TGCGCCAGCAGCCAAGACAGCTACGGCGAGCAGTACTTC. Together with reference TRBV5-1 and TRBJ2-7, the CDR3 gives the full variable domain: KAGVTQTPRYLIKTRGQQVTLSCSPISGHRSVSWYQQTPGQGLQFLFEYFSETQRNKGNFPGRFSGRQFSNSRSEMNVSTLELGDSALYLCASSQDSYGEQYFGPGTRLTVT.

This chain links TRBV6-6 with TRBJ1-1; 7 bases map to TRBD1. V was pared by 4 bases and J by 3 bases, with 5 bases of the junction left unmatched. This CDR3 has 14 amino acids. The germline CDR1 and CDR2 sequences are MNHNY and SVGAGI (reference sequence). For the CDR3, the DNA is TGTGCCAGCAGTTCAGGGGGTTGGGACACTGAAGCTTTCTTT. The encoded protein is CASSSGGWDTEAFF.

The V gene is TRBV7-9, the J gene TRBJ1-1; 8 nucleotides line up with TRBD1. Germline CDR1 and CDR2: SEHNR and FQNEAQ (reference sequence). J gave up 5 bases and V 8 bases, and 4 bases lay outside the gene matches. This CDR3 region has 12 residues. As DNA, the CDR3 is TGTGCCAGCGGACAGGGAGGAACTGAAGCTTTCTTT. Translating gives CASGQGGTEAFF.

This sequence joins TRBV11-3 and TRBJ2-1; 7 nucleotides align to TRBD2. The germline CDR1 and CDR2 sequences are SGHNT and YENEEA. The CDR3 has 14 residues. Trimming removed 5 bases from V and 7 bases from J; junction bases left unmatched: 8. Here the CDR3 DNA reads TGTGCCAGCAGCCCAGGGACTACCAGGAATGAGCAGTTCTTC. This gives the protein CASSPGTTRNEQFF.

This clone was detected once. The rearrangement uses TRBV25-1 and TRBJ1-6; D is ambiguous. The CDR3 extends over 13 amino acids. Germline V gene sequence: CDR1 MGHDK, CDR2 SYGVNS. The germline V and J ends were trimmed by 1 base and 10 bases, with 8 bases remaining between them. This CDR3 reads CASSEFGVSPLHF. In DNA, the CDR3 is TGTGCCAGCAGTGAATTCGGGGTCTCACCCCTCCACTTT.

V gene TRBV6-1 combines with J gene TRBJ1-1; TRBD1 matches 7 bases. Germline CDR1 reads MNHNS; CDR2 reads SASEGT. V lost 8 bases, J lost 7 bases, and 10 bases stayed unmatched. The CDR3 contains 13 residues. The CDR3 reads CASQTRQGGEAFF. As DNA, the CDR3 is TGTGCCAGCCAGACCAGGCAGGGGGGTGAAGCTTTCTTT.